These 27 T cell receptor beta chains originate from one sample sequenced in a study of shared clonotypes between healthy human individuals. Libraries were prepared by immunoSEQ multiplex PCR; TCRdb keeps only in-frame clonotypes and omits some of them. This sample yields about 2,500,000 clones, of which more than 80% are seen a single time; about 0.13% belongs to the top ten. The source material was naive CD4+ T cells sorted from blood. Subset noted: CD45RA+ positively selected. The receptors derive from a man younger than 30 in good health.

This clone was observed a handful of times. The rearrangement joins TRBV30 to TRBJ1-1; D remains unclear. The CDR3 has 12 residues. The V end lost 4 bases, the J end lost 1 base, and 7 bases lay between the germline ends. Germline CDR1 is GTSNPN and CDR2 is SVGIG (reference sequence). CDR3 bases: TGTGCCTGGAAGGCAGGGAACACTGAAGCTTTCTTT. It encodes CAWKAGNTEAFF.

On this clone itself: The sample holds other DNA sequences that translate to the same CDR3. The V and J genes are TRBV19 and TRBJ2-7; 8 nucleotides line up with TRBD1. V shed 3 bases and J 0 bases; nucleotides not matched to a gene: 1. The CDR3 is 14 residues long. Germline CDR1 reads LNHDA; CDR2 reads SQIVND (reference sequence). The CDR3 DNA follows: TGTGCCAGTAGTATCACAGGGGGCTCCTACGAGCAGTACTTC. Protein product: CASSITGGSYEQYF.

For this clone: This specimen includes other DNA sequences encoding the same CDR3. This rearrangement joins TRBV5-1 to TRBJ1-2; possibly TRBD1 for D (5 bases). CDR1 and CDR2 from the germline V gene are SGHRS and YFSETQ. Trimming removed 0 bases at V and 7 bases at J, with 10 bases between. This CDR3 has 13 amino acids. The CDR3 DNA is TGCGCCAGCAGCTTGGGTGGGGGTGCTGGCTACACCTTC. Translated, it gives CASSLGGGAGYTF.

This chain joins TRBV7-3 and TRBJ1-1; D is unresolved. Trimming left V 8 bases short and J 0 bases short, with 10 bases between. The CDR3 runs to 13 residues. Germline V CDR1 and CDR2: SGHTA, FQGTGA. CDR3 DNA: TGTGCCAGCGGGGTCGGGATGAACACTGAAGCTTTCTTT. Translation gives CASGVGMNTEAFF.

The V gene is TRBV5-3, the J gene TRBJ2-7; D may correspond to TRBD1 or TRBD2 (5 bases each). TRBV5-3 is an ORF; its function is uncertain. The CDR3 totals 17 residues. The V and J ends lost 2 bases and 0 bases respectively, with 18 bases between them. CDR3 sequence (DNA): TGTGCCAGAAGCTTCGGGGCCGCCGAATCAAGCTCCTACGAGCAGTACTTC. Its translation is CARSFGAAESSSYEQYF.

The CDR3 DNA is TGTGCCAGTAGGACTACAGGGAGCTCCGAAGCTTTCTTT. It codes for CASRTTGSSEAFF. The chain combines TRBV19 with TRBJ1-1; TRBD1 is a possible D gene (6 bases). Trimming cost V 6 bases and J 8 bases, with 16 bases left between them. This CDR3 spans 13 amino acids. Germline CDR1 reads LNHDA; CDR2 reads SQIVND (reference sequence).

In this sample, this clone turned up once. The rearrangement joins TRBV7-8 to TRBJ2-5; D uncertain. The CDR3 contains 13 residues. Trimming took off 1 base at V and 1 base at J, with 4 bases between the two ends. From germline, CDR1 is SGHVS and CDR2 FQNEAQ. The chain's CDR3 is CASSLEVQETQYF. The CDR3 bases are TGTGCCAGCAGCTTAGAGGTCCAAGAGACCCAGTACTTC.

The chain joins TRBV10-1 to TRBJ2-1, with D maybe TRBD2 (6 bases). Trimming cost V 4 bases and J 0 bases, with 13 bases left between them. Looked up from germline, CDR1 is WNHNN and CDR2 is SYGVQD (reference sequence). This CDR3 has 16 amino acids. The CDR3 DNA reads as TGCGCCAGCAGTGGAGCGGGTACAAGCTCCTACAATGAGCAGTTCTTC. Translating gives CASSGAGTSSYNEQFF.

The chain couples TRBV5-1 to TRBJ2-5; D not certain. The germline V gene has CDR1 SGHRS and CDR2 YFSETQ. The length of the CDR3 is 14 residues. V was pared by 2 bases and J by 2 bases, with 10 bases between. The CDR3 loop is CASSFQPGQETQYF. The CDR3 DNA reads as TGCGCCAGCAGCTTCCAGCCAGGTCAAGAGACCCAGTACTTC.

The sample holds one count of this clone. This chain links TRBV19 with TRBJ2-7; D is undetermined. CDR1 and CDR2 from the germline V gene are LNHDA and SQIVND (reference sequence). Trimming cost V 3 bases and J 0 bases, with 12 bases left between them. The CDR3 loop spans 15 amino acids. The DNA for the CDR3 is TGTGCCAGTAGTATCAGCCCTTCCAACTCCTACGAGCAGTACTTC. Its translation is CASSISPSNSYEQYF. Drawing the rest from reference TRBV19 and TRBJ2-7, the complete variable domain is DGGITQSPKYLFRKEGQNVTLSCEQNLNHDAMYWYRQDPGQGLRLIYYSQIVNDFQKGDIAEGYSVSREKKESFPLTVTSAQKNPTAFYLCASSISPSNSYEQYFGPGTRLTVT.

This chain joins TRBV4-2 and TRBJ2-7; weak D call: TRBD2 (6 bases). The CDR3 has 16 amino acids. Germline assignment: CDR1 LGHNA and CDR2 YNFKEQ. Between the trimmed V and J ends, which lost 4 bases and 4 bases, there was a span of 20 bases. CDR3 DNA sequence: TGTGCCAGCAGCCCGACGTGGCGGGACCCGTTGTACGAGCAGTACTTC. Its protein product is CASSPTWRDPLYEQYF.

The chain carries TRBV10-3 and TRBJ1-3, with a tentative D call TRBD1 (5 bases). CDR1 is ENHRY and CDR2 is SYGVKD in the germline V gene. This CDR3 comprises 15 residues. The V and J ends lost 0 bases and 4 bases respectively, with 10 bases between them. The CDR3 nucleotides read TGTGCCATCAGTGAGTCCGGGGGGTACGGAAACACCATATATTTT. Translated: CAISESGGYGNTIYF.

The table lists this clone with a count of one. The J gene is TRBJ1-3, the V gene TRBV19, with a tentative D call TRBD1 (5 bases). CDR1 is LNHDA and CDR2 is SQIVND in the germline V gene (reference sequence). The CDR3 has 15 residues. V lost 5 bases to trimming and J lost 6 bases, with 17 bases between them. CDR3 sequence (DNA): TGTGCCAGTAGTCTCTCGGGACGGTCGATAAACACCATATATTTT. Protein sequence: CASSLSGRSINTIYF.

In DNA, the CDR3 is TGTGCCAGCAGCTCCTTTGGGGCCAACGTCCTGACTTTC. This codes for CASSSFGANVLTF. This chain uses TRBV7-2 with TRBJ2-6; D is unclear. Trimming removed 4 bases from V and 3 bases from J, with 4 bases in between. Germline CDR1 is SGHTA and CDR2 is FQGNSA. This CDR3 region has 13 residues.

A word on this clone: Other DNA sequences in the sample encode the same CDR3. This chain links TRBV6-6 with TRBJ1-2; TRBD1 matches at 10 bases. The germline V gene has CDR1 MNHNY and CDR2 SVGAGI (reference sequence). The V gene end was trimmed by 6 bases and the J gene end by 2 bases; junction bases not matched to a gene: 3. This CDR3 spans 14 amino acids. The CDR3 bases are TGTGCCAGCAGCCCGGGACAGGGGAACTATGGCTACACCTTC. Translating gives CASSPGQGNYGYTF.

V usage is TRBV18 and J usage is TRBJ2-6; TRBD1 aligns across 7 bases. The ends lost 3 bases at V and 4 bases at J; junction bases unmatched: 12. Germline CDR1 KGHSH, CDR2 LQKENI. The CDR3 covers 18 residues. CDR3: CASSPNRDRPLGANVLTF. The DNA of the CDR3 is TGTGCCAGCTCACCGAACCGGGACAGACCCCTGGGGGCCAACGTCCTGACTTTC.

CDR3 DNA sequence: TGTGCCAGCATGCGGGGGGGCTTGGAGACCCAGTACTTC. Translating gives CASMRGGLETQYF. The genes are TRBV6-6 and TRBJ2-5; 9 nucleotides match TRBD2. CDR3 size: 13 residues. Trimming at V came to 7 bases and at J to 5 bases, leaving 5 bases not matched to a gene. Germline loops: CDR1 MNHNY, CDR2 SVGAGI (reference sequence).

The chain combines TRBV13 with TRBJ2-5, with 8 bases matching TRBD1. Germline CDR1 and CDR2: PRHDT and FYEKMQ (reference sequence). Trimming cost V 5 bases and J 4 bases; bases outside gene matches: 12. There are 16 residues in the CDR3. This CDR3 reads CASSVNRGTPPETQYF. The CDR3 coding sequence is TGTGCCAGCAGCGTCAACAGGGGGACCCCCCCAGAGACCCAGTACTTC.

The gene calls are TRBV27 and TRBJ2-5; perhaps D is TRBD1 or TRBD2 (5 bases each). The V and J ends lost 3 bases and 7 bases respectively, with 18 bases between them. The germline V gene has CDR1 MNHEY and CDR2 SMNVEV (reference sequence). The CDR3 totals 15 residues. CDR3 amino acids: CASSFGDGALGTQYF. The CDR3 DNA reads TGTGCCAGCAGTTTCGGGGACGGGGCTTTAGGGACCCAGTACTTC.

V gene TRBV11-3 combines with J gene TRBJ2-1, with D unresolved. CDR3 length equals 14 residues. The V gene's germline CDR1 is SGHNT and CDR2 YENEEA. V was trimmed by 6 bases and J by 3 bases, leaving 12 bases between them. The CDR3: CASRYNLGYNEQFF. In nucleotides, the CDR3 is TGTGCCAGCAGGTATAATTTGGGCTACAATGAGCAGTTCTTC.

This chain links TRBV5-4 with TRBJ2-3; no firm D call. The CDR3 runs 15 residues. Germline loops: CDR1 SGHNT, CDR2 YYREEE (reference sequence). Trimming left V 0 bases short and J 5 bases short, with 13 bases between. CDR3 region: CASSLDLGIVDTQYF. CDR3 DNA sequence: TGTGCCAGCAGCTTGGATCTGGGAATCGTAGATACGCAGTATTTT.

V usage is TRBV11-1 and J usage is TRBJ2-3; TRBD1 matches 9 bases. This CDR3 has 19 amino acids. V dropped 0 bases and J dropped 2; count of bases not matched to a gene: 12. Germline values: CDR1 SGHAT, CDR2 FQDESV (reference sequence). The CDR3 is CASSLAEDRGSPYTDTQYF. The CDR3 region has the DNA TGTGCCAGCAGCTTAGCCGAGGACAGGGGAAGCCCCTACACAGATACGCAGTATTTT. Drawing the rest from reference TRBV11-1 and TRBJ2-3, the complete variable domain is EAEVAQSPRYKITEKSQAVAFWCDPISGHATLYWYRQILGQGPELLVQFQDESVVDDSQLPKDRFSAERLKGVDSTLKIQPAELGDSAMYLCASSLAEDRGSPYTDTQYFGPGTRLTVL.

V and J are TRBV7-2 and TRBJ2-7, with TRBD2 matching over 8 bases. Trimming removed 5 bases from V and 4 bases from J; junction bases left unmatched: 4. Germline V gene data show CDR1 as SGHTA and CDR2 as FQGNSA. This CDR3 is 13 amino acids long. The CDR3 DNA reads TGTGCCAGCAGCGGCCGGGGGGGGTACGAGCAGTACTTC. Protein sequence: CASSGRGGYEQYF.

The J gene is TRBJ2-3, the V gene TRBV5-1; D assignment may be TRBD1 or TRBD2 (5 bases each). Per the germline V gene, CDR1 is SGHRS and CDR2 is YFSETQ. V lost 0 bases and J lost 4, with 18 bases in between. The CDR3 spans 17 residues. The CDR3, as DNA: TGCGCCAGCAGCTTGGTTTCCCCCAAGGGGAGCCCAGATACGCAGTATTTT. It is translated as CASSLVSPKGSPDTQYF. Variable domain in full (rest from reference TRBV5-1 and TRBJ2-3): KAGVTQTPRYLIKTRGQQVTLSCSPISGHRSVSWYQQTPGQGLQFLFEYFSETQRNKGNFPGRFSGRQFSNSRSEMNVSTLELGDSALYLCASSLVSPKGSPDTQYFGPGTRLTVL.

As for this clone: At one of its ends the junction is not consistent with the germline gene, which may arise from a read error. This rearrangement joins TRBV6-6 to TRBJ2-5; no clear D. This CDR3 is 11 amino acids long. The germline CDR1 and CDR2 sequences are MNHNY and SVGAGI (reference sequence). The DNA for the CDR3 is TGTGCCAGCACTTACTTGGAGACCCAGTACTTC. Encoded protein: CASTYLETQYF.

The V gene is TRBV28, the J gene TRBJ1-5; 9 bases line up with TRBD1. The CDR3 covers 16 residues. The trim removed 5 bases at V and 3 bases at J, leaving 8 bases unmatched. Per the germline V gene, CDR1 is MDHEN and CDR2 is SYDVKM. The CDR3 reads CASSRDRVLDNQPQHF. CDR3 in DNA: TGTGCCAGCAGTCGGGACAGGGTATTAGACAATCAGCCCCAGCATTTT.

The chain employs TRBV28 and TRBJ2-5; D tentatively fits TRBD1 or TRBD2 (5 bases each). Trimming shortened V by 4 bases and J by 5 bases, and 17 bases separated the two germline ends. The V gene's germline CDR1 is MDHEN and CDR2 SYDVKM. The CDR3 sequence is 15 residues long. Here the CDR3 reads CASSWDRGPRETQYF. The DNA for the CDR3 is TGTGCCAGCAGTTGGGACCGGGGCCCAAGGGAGACCCAGTACTTC.